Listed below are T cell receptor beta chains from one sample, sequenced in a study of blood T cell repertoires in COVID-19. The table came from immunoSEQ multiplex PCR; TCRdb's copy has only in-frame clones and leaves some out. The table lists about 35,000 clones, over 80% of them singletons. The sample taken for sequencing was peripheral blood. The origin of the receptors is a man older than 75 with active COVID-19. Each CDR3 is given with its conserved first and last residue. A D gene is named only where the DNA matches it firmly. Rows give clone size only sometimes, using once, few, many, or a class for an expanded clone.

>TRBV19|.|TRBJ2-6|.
TGTGCCACTCAAACCGGGGGAATCTCTGGGGCCAACGTCCTGACTTTC
CATQTGGISGANVLTF
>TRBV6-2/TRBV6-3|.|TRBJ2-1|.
TGTGCCAGCAGTAGACCCCCAGGGGCCGAGCAGTTCTTC
CASSRPPGAEQFF
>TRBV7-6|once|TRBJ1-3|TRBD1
TGTGCCAGCAGCCCGGGACAGGGCCTCTCTGGAAACACCATATATTTT
CASSPGQGLSGNTIYF
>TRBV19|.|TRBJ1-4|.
TGTGCCAGTAGTCATGGGGAGCAAAAACTGTTTTTT
CASSHGEQKLFF
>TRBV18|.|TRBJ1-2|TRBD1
TGTGCCAGCTCCGGAACAGGGGTCCGCTATGGCTACACCTTC
CASSGTGVRYGYTF
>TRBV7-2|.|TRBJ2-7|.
TGTGCCAGCAGCTTAGCCCCCATTGCTACCTACGAGCAGTACTTC
CASSLAPIATYEQYF
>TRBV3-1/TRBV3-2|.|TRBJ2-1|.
TGTGCCAGCAGCCGAGAGGGCCCGGGAGAGCAGTTCTTC
CASSREGPGEQFF
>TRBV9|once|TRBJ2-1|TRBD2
TGTGCCAGCAGCTATTTGGGGACTAGCGGGAAAAATGAGCAGTTCTTC
CASSYLGTSGKNEQFF
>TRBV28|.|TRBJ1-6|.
TGTGCCAGCAGTTTATGGAGCGATGAACCCCTCCACTTT
CASSLWSDEPLHF
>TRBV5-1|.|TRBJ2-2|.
TGCGCCAGCACCAAGGGGTCTACGAACACCGGGGAGCTGTTTTTT
CASTKGSTNTGELFF
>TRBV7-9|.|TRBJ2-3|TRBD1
TGTGCCAGCAGCTCCCCCAGGGGGCTCTCCACAGATACGCAGTATTTT
CASSSPRGLSTDTQYF
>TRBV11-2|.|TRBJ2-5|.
TGTGCCAGCAGCTTAGTCACTCAAGAGACCCAGTACTTC
CASSLVTQETQYF
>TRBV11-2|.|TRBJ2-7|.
TGTGCCAGCAGCCCCGGGGAGGTGGGAGAGCAGTACTTC
CASSPGEVGEQYF
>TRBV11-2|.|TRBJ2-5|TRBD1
TGTGCCAGCAGCTCCGACAGGGGCGGGGAGACCCAGTACTTC
CASSSDRGGETQYF
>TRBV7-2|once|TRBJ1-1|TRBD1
TGTGCCAGCAGCTTAGCGGGACAGCCCCAGGGAGCTTTCTTT
CASSLAGQPQGAFF
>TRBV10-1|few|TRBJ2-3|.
TGCGCCACCTCCGGGACACACCCTGGAGATACGCAGTATTTT
CATSGTHPGDTQYF
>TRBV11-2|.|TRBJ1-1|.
TGTGCCAGCAGCCCAGAGCTGGCCGGGGGGACTGAAGCTTTCTTT
CASSPELAGGTEAFF
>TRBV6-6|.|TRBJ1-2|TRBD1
TGTGCCAGCAGTCAGCCTGGGACAGGGGGCTATGGCTACACCTTC
CASSQPGTGGYGYTF
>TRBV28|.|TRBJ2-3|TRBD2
TGTGCCAGCAGTTTATTCGGAGAGCGGGAGGACAATACGCAGTATTTT
CASSLFGEREDNTQYF
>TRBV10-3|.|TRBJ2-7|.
TGTGCCATCAGTGACGGAGGGGCGTCGCTCTTC
CAISDGGASLF
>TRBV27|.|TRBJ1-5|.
TGTGCCAGCAGTTTCAAGGGGAAATCTGGACCGGCAAGTCAGCCCCAGCATTTT
CASSFKGKSGPASQPQHF
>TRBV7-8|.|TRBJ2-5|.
TGTGCCAGCAGCCCCGTCACCAGAGAGACCCAGTACTTC
CASSPVTRETQYF